The T cell receptor (beta chain) under discussion was sequenced for a study of Ad26.COV2.S vaccination and SARS-CoV-2 variants. Study in general: Dosing was one shot or two shots 56 days apart. General observations from the study: In vaccinated individuals, spike-specific CD8+ and CD4+ T cell responses reportedly displayed substantial breadth.

The table lists this clone with a count of one. Antigen specificity is unknown. Measured with immunoSEQ multiplex PCR; TCRdb has only the in-frame clones, and not every one. Among more than 300,000 clones listed, about 86% were seen once. The treatment was: some 19 received Ad26.COV2.S at low or high dose, single or two shots; a few received placebo; per-sample allocation not given. All samples were drawn on day 63, counting from the first vaccine or placebo injection. V was cut by 8 bases and J by 3 bases, with 12 bases left in between. Looked up from germline, CDR1 is MNHEY and CDR2 is SVGAGI. The CDR3 runs to 13 residues.

The sample in question was peripheral blood, obtained in a trial of Ad26.COV2.S vaccine versus placebo. The rearrangement links TRBV6-5 to TRBJ2-3; D call uncertain. The clonotype originates from a person between 18 and 59 years old who received the Ad26.COV2.S COVID-19 vaccine or a placebo. The CDR3 protein is CASSRLFTDTQYF. CDR3 bases: TGTGCCAGCTCCCGACTCTTTACAGATACGCAGTATTTT.